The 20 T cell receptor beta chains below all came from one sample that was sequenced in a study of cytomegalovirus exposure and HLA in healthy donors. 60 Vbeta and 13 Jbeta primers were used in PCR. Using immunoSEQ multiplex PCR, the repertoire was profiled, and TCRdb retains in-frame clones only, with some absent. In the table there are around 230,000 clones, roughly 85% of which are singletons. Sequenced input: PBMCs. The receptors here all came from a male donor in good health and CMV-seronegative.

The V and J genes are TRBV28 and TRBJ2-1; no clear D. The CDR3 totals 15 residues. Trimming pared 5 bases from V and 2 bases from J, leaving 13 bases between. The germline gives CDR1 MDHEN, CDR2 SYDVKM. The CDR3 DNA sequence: TGTGCCAGCAGTACCCTCGACAAGCCCTACAATGAGCAGTTCTTC. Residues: CASSTLDKPYNEQFF. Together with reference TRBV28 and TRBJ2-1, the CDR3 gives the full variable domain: DVKVTQSSRYLVKRTGEKVFLECVQDMDHENMFWYRQDPGLGLRLIYFSYDVKMKEKGDIPEGYSVSREKKERFSLILESASTNQTSMYLCASSTLDKPYNEQFFGPGTRLTVL.

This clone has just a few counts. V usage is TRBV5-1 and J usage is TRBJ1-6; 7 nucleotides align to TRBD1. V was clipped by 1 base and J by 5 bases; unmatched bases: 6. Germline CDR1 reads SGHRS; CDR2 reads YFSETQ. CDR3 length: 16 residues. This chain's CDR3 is CASSLLAGTDNSPLHF. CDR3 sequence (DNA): TGCGCCAGCAGCTTGTTAGCGGGGACAGATAATTCACCCCTCCACTTT. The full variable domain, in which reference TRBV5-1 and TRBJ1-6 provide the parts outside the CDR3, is KAGVTQTPRYLIKTRGQQVTLSCSPISGHRSVSWYQQTPGQGLQFLFEYFSETQRNKGNFPGRFSGRQFSNSRSEMNVSTLELGDSALYLCASSLLAGTDNSPLHFGNGTRLTVT.

CDR3 DNA sequence: TGTGCCAGCAGCTTAGGTAGCGCTAGCACAGATACGCAGTATTTT. Residues: CASSLGSASTDTQYF. This rearrangement joins TRBV7-7 to TRBJ2-3; tentatively, D is TRBD2 (5 bases). Between the trimmed V and J ends, which lost 1 base and 0 bases, there was a span of 8 bases. The CDR3 loop spans 15 amino acids. Germline CDR1 is SSHAT and CDR2 is FNYEAQ (reference sequence).

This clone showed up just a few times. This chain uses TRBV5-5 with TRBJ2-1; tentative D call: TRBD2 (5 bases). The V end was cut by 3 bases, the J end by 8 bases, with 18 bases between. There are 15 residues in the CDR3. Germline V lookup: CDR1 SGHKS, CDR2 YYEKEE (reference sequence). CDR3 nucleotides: TGTGCCAGCAGCTCCTATAGGGCTAGCCCCGATGAGCAGTTCTTC. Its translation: CASSSYRASPDEQFF.

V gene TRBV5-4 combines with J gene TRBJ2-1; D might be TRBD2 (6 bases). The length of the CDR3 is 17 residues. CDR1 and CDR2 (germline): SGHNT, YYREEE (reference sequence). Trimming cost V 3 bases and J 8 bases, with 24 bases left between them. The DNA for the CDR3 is TGTGCCAGCAGCTCTACCTATAGCGGTCAAAGCCCCTATGAGCAGTTCTTC. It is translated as CASSSTYSGQSPYEQFF.

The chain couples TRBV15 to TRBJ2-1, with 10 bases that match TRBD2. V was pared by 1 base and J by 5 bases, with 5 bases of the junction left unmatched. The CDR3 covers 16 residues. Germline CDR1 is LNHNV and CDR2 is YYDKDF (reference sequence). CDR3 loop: CATSRAAGGPNNEQFF. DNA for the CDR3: TGTGCCACCAGCAGAGCAGCGGGGGGGCCTAACAATGAGCAGTTCTTC.

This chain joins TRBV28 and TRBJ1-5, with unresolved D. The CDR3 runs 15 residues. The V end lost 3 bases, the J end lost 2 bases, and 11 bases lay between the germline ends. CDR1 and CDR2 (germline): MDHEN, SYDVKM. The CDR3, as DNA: TGTGCCAGCAGTTTTTCAGGAGGAGGCAATCAGCCCCAGCATTTT. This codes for CASSFSGGGNQPQHF.

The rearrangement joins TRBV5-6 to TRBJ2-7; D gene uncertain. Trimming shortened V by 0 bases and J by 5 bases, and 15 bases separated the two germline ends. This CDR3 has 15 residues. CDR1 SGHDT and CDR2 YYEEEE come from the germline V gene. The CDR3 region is CASSLVSDVANEQYF. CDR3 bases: TGTGCCAGCAGCTTGGTGTCCGATGTAGCCAACGAGCAGTACTTC.

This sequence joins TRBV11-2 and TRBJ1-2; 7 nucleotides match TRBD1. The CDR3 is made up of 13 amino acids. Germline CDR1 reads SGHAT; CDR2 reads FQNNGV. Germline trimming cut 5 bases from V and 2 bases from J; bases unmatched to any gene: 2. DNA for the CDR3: TGTGCCAGCAGCCGGGACAGCAACTATGGCTACACCTTC. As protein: CASSRDSNYGYTF.

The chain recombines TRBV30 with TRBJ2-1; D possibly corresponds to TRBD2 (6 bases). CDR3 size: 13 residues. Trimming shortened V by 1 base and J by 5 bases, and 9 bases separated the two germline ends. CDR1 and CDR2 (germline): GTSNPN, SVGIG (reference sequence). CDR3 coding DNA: TGTGCCTGGAGTGAGCGGGCGGACAATGAGCAGTTCTTC. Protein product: CAWSERADNEQFF. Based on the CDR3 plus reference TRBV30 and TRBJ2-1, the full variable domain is SQTIHQWPATLVQPVGSPLSLECTVEGTSNPNLYWYRQAAGRGLQLLFYSVGIGQISSEVPQNLSASRPQDRQFILSSKKLLLSDSGFYLCAWSERADNEQFFGPGTRLTVL.

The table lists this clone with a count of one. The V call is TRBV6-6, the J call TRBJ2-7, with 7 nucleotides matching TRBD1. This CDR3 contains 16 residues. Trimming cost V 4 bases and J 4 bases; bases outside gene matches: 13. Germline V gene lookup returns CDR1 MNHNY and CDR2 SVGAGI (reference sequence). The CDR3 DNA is TGTGCCAGCAGTTCAGAACAGACAGGGAAGAGGTACGAGCAGTACTTC. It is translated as CASSSEQTGKRYEQYF.

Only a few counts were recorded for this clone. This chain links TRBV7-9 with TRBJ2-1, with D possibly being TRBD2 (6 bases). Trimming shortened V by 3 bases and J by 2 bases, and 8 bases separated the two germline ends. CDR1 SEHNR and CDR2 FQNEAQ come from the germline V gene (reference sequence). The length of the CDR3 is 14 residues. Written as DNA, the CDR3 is TGTGCCAGCAGCTTGGCGGGAACCTACAATGAGCAGTTCTTC. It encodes CASSLAGTYNEQFF.

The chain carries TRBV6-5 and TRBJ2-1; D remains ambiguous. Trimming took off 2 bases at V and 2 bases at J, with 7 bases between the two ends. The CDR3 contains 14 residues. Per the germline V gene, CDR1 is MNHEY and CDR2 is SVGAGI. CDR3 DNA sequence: TGTGCCAGCAGTTACGATATAGCCTACAATGAGCAGTTCTTC. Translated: CASSYDIAYNEQFF.

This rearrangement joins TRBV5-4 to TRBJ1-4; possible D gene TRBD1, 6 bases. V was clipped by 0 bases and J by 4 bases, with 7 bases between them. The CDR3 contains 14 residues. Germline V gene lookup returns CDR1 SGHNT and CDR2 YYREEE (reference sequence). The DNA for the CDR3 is TGTGCCAGCAGCTTGGCAGGGGTTAATGAAAAACTGTTTTTT. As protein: CASSLAGVNEKLFF.

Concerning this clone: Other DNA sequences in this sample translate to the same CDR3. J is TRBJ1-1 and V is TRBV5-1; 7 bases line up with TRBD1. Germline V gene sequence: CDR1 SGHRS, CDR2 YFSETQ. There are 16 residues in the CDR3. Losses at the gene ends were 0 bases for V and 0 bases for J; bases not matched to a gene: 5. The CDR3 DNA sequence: TGCGCCAGCAGCTTGGGACAGGGTTTTTTGAACACTGAAGCTTTCTTT. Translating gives CASSLGQGFLNTEAFF.

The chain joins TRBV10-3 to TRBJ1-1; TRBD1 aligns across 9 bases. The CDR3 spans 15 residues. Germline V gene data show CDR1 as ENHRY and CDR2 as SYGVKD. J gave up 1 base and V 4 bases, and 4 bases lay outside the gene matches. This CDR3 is CAISADRGGNTEAFF. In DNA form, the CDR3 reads TGTGCCATCAGTGCAGACAGGGGGGGGAACACTGAAGCTTTCTTT.

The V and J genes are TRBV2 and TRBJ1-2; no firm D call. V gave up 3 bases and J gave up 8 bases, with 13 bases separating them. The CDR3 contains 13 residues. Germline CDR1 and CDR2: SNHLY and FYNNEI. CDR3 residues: CASSESRGKGYTF. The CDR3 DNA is TGTGCCAGCAGTGAGTCGAGAGGGAAAGGCTACACCTTC.

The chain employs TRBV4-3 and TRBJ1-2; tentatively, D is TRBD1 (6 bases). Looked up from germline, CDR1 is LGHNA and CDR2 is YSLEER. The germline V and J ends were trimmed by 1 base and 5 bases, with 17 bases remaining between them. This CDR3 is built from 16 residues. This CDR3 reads CASSQVADRWGYGYTF. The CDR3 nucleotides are TGCGCCAGCAGCCAAGTCGCCGACAGGTGGGGTTATGGCTACACCTTC.

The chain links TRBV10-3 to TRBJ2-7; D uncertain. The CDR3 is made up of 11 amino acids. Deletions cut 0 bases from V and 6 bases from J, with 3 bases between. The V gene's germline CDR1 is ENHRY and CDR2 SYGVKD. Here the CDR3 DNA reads TGTGCCATCAGTGAGTCGGCCGAGCAGTACTTC. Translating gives CAISESAEQYF.

CDR3 loop: CASSLARASGSYSYNEQFF. The CDR3 nucleotides are TGCGCCAGCAGCTTGGCTCGGGCTAGCGGGAGTTATTCCTACAATGAGCAGTTCTTC. The chain has TRBV5-1 and TRBJ2-1; 10 positions agree with TRBD2. Trimming removed 0 bases from V and 1 base from J; junction bases left unmatched: 10. This CDR3 has 19 amino acids. Germline assignment: CDR1 SGHRS and CDR2 YFSETQ.